This record looks at one T cell receptor beta chain sequence and its context. Its specificity is unknown. The protocol was immunoSEQ multiplex PCR, while the TCRdb copy is restricted to in-frame clones and leaves out a portion. Counted here are tens of thousands of clones, around 90% occurring once; the ten biggest clones make up approximately 40%. The CDR3 spans 14 residues. Germline loops: CDR1 LNHDA, CDR2 SQIVND (reference sequence). V was clipped by 1 base and J by 4 bases, with 8 bases between them. This specimen comes from a study of T cell responses to AZD1222 COVID-19 vaccine. Study-wide findings and caveats: Spike-specific TCR breadth and depth rose after two AZD1222 doses. Most donors were white British and more were female, and clonal diversity was possibly underestimated. Dominant CD4 TCR responses targeted spike regions 160-218 and 743-854.

Sequencing used peripheral blood, obtained 28 days after the second AZD1222 dose. V is TRBV19 and J is TRBJ1-5; D call uncertain. This TCR was sampled from an adult who received the AZD1222 COVID-19 vaccine. CDR3 nucleotides: TGTGCCAGTAGTATAGCAGCTTATAATCAGCCCCAGCATTTT. Translated: CASSIAAYNQPQHF.